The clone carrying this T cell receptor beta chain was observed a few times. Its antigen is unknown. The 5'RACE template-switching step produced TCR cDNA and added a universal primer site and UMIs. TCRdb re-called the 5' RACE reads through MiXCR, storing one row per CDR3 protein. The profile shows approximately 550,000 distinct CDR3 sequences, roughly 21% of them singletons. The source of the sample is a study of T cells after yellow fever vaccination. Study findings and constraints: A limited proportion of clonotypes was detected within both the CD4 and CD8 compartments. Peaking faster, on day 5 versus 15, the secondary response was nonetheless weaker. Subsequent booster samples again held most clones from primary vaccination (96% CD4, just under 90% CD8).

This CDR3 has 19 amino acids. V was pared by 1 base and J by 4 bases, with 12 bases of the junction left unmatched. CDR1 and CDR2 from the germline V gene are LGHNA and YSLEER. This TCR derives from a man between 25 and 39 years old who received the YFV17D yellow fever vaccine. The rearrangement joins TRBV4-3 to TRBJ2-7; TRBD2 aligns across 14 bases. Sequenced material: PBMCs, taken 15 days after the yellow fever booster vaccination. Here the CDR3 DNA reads TGCGCCAGCAGCCAAGTTGTCATCTCGGGGACTAGCGGGAGTTACGAGCAGTACTTC. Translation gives CASSQVVISGTSGSYEQYF.